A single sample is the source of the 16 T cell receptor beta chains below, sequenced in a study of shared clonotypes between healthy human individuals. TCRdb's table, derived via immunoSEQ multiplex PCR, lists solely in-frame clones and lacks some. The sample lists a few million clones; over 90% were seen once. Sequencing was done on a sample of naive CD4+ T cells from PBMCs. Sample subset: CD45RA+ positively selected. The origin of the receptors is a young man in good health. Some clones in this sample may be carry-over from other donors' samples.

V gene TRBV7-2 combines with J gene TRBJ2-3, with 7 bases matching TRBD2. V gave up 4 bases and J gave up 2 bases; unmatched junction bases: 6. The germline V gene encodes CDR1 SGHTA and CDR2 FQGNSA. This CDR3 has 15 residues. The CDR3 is CASSSRTRITDTQYF. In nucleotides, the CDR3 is TGTGCCAGCAGCTCAAGGACTAGAATCACAGATACGCAGTATTTT.

The CDR3 DNA follows: TGCGCCAGCAGCGCAGGCCCCGGGAGCGAAGAGACCCAGTACTTC. This sequence encodes CASSAGPGSEETQYF. The chain uses TRBV5-1 and TRBJ2-5; TRBD2 is a possible D gene (6 bases). This CDR3 is built from 15 residues. Germline V gene lookup returns CDR1 SGHRS and CDR2 YFSETQ. The V end was cut by 4 bases, the J end by 3 bases, with 16 bases between.

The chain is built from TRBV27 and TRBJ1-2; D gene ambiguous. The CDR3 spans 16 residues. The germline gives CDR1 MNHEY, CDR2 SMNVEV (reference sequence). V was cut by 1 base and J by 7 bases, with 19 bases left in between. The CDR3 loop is CASSLFGPRGLGGYTF. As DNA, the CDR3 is TGTGCCAGCAGTTTATTTGGCCCCCGGGGTTTGGGTGGCTACACCTTC.

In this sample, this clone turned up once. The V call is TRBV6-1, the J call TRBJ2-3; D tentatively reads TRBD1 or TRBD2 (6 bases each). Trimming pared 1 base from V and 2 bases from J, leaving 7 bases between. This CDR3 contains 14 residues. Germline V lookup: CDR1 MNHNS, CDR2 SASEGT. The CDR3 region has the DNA TGTGCCAGCAGTGAAGGGGGGGCCACAGATACGCAGTATTTT. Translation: CASSEGGATDTQYF.

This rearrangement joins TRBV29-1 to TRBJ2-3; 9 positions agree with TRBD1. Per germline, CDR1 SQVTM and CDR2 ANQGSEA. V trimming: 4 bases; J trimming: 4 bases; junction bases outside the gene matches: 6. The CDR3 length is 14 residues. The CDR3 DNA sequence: TGCAGCGTTGTTAGGACAGGGGTGCCAGATACGCAGTATTTT. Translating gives CSVVRTGVPDTQYF.

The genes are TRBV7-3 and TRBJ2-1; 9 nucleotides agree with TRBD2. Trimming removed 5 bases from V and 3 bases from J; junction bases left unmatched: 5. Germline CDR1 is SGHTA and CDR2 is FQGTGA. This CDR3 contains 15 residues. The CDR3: CASSPRLAVYNEQFF. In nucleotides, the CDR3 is TGTGCCAGCAGCCCGAGACTAGCGGTCTACAATGAGCAGTTCTTC. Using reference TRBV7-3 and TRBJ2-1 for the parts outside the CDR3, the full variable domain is GAGVSQTPSNKVTEKGKYVELRCDPISGHTALYWYRQSLGQGPEFLIYFQGTGAADDSGLPNDRFFAVRPEGSVSTLKIQRTERGDSAVYLCASSPRLAVYNEQFFGPGTRLTVL.

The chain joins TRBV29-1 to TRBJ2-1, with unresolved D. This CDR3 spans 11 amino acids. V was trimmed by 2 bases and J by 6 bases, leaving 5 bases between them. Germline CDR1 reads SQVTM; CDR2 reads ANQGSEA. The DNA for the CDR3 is TGCAGCGTTGAACAACCCAATGAGCAGTTCTTC. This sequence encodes CSVEQPNEQFF.

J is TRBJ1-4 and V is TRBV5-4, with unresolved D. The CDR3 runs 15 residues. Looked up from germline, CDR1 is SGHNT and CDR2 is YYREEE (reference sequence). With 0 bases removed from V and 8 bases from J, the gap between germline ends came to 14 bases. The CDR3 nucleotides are TGTGCCAGCAGCTTGGTCGGGGAAGCGGGAGAAAAACTGTTTTTT. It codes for CASSLVGEAGEKLFF.

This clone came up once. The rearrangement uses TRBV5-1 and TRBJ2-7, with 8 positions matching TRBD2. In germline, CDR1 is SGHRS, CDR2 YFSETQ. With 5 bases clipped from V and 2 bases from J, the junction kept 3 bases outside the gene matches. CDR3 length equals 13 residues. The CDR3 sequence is CASRGTRTYEQYF. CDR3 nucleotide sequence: TGCGCCAGCAGAGGGACTAGAACCTACGAGCAGTACTTC.

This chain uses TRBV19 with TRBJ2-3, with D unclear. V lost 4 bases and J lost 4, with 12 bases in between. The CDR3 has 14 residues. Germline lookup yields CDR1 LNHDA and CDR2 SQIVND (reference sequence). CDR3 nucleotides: TGTGCCAGTAGTAGAGCGCTAGTCCCAGATACGCAGTATTTT. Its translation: CASSRALVPDTQYF.

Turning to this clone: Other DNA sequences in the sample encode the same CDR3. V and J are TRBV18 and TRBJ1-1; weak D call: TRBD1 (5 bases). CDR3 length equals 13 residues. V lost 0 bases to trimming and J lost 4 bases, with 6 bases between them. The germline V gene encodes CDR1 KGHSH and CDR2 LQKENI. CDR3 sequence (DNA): TGTGCCAGCTCACCACCCGGGGCCACTGAAGCTTTCTTT. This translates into CASSPPGATEAFF. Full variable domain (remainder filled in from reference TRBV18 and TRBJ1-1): NAGVMQNPRHLVRRRGQEARLRCSPMKGHSHVYWYRQLPEEGLKFMVYLQKENIIDESGMPKERFSAEFPKEGPSILRIQQVVRGDSAAYFCASSPPGATEAFFGQGTRLTVV.

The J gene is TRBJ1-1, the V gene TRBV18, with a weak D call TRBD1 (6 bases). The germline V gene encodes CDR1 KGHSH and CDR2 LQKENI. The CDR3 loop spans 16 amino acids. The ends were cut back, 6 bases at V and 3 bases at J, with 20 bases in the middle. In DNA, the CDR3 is TGTGCCAGCTCCCCTTTCACCGGGACACTAGACACTGAAGCTTTCTTT. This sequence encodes CASSPFTGTLDTEAFF.

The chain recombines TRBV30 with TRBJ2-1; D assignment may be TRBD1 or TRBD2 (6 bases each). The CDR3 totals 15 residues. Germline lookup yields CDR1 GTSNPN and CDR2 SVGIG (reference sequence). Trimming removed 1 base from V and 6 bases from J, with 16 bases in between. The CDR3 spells CAWSAAGGGLNEQFF. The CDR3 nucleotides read TGTGCCTGGAGTGCGGCCGGAGGGGGGCTCAATGAGCAGTTCTTC.

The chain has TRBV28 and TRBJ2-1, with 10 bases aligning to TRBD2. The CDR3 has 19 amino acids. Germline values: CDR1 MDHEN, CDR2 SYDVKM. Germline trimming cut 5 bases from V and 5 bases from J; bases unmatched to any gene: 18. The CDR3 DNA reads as TGTGCCAGCAGTCCGTGGACTAGCGGAAGCCGGGCTACACACAATGAGCAGTTCTTC. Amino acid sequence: CASSPWTSGSRATHNEQFF.

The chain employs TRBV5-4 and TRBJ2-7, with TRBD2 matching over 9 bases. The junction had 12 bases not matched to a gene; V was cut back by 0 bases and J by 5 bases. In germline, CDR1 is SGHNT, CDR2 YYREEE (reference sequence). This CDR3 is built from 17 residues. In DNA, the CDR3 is TGTGCCAGCAGCTTGGCTGGATTAGCGGGAGTAAGGAACGAGCAGTACTTC. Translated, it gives CASSLAGLAGVRNEQYF.

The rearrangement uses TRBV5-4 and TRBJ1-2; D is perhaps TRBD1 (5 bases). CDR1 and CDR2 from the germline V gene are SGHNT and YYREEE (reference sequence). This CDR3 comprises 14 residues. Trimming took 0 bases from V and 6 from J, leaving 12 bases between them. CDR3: CASSLAVGGHGYTF. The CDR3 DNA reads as TGTGCCAGCAGCTTGGCCGTGGGGGGACATGGCTACACCTTC.